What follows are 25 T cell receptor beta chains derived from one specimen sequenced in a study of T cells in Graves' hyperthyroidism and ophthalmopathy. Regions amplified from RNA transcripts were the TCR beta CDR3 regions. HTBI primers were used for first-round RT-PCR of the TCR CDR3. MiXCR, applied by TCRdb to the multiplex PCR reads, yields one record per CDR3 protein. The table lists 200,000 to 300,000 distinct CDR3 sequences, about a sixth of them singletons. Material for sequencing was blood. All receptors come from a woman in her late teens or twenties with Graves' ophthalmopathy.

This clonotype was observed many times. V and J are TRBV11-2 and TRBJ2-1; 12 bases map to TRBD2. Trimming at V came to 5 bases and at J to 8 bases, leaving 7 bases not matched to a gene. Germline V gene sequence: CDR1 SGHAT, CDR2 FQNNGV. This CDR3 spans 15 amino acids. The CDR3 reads CASSITSGGFDEQFF. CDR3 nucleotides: TGTGCCAGCAGCATTACTAGCGGGGGGTTCGATGAGCAGTTCTTC.

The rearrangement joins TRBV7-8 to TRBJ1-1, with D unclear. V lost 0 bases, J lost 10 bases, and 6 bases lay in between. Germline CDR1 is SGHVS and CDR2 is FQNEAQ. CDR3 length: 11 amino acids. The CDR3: CASSLADGAFF. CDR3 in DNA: TGTGCCAGCAGCTTAGCCGACGGAGCTTTCTTT.

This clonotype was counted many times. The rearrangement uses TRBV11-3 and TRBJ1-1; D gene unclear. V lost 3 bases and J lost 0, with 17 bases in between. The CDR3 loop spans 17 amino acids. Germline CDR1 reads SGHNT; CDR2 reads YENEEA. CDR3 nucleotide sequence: TGTGCCAGCAGCTTGAGTCGCACCGAACCATTGAACACTGAAGCTTTCTTT. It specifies CASSLSRTEPLNTEAFF. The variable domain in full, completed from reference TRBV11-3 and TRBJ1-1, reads EAGVVQSPRYKIIEKKQPVAFWCNPISGHNTLYWYLQNLGQGPELLIRYENEEAVDDSQLPKDRFSAERLKGVDSTLKIQPAELGDSAVYLCASSLSRTEPLNTEAFFGQGTRLTVV.

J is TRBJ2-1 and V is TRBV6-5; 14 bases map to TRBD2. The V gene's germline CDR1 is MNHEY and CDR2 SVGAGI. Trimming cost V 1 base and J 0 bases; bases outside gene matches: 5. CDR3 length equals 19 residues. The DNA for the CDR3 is TGTGCCAGCAGTTACTTAGGGACTAGCGGGAGCCCCTCCTACAATGAGCAGTTCTTC. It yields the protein CASSYLGTSGSPSYNEQFF.

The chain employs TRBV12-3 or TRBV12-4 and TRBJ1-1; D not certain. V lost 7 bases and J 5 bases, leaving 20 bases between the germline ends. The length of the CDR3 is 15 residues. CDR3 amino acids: CASTRSGRSGTEAFF. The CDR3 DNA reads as TGTGCCAGCACCCGCTCCGGGCGGTCGGGAACTGAAGCTTTCTTT.

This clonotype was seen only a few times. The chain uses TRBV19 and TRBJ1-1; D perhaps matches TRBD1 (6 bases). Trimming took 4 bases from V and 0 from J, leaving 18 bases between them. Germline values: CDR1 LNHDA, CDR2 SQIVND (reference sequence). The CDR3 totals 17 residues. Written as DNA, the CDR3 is TGTGCCAGTAGTACCTCCGACAGGTCAGAGATGAACACTGAAGCTTTCTTT. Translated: CASSTSDRSEMNTEAFF.

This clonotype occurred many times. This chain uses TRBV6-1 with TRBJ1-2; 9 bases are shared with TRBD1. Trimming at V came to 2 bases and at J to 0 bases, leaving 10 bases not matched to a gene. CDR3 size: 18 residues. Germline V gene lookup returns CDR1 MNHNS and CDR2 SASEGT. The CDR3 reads CASSEMGQGGATNYGYTF. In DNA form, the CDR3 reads TGTGCCAGCAGTGAAATGGGACAGGGTGGGGCGACTAACTATGGCTACACCTTC.

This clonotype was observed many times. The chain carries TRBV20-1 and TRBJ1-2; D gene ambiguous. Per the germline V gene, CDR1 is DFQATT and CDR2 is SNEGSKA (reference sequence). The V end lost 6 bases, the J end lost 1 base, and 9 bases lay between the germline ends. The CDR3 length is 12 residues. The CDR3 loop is CSANPDNYGYTF. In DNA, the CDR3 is TGCAGTGCAAACCCAGATAACTATGGCTACACCTTC.

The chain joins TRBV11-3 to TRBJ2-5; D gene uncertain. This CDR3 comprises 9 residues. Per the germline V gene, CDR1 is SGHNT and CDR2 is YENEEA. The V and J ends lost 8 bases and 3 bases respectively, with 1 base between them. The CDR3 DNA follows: TGTGCCAGCGAAGAGACCCAGTACTTC. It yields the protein CASEETQYF.

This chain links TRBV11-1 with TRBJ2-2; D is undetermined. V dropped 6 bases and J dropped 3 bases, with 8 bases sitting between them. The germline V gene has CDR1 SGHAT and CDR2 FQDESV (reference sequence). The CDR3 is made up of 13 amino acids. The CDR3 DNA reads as TGTGCCAGCAGTGAAGTTTACACCGGGGAGCTGTTTTTT. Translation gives CASSEVYTGELFF.

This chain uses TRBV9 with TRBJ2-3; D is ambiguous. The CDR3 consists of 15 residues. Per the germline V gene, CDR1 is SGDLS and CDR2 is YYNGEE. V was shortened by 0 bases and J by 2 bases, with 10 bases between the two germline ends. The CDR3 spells CASSVGVGLTDTQYF. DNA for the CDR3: TGTGCCAGCAGCGTAGGTGTGGGCCTCACAGATACGCAGTATTTT.

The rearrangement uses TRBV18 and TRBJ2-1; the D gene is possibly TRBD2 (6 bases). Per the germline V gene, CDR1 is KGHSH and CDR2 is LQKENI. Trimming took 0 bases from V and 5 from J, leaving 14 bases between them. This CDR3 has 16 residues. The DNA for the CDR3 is TGTGCCAGCTCACCACCGAACCGGGAGATCAACAATGAGCAGTTCTTC. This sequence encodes CASSPPNREINNEQFF. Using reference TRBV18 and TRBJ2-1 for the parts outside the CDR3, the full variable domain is NAGVMQNPRHLVRRRGQEARLRCSPMKGHSHVYWYRQLPEEGLKFMVYLQKENIIDESGMPKERFSAEFPKEGPSILRIQQVVRGDSAAYFCASSPPNREINNEQFFGPGTRLTVL.

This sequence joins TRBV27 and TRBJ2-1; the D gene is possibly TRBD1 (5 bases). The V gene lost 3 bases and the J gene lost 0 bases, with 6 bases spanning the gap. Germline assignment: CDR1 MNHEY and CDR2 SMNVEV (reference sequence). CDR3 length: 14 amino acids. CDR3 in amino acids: CASSFRDSYNEQFF. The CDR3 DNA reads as TGTGCCAGCAGTTTCAGGGACTCCTACAATGAGCAGTTCTTC.

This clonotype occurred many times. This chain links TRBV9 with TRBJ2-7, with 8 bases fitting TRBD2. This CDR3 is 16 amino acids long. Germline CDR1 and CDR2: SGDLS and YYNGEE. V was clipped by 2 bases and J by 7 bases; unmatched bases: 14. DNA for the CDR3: TGTGCCAGCAGCGTTTACAGCGGGGGTGTCCCAGGGGAGCAGTACTTC. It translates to CASSVYSGGVPGEQYF.

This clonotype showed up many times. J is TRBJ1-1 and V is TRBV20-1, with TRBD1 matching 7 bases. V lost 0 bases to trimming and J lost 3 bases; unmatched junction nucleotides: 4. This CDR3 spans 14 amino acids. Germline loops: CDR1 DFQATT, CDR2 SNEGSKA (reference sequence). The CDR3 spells CSARDTGVDTEAFF. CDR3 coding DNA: TGCAGTGCTAGAGATACAGGGGTGGACACTGAAGCTTTCTTT.

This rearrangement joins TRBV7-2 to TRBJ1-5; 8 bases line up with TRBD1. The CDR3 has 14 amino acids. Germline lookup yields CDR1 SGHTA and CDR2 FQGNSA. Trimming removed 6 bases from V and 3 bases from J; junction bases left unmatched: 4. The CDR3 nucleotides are TGTGCCAGCAGTCAGGGGGCCCTCAATCAGCCCCAGCATTTT. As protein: CASSQGALNQPQHF.

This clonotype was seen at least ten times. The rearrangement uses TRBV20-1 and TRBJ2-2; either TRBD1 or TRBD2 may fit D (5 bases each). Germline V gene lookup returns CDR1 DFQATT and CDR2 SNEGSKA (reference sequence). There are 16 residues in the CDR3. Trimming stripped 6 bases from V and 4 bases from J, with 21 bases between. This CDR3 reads CSAPPWGSAGTGELFF. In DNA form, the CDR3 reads TGCAGTGCGCCCCCATGGGGGAGTGCGGGCACCGGGGAGCTGTTTTTT.

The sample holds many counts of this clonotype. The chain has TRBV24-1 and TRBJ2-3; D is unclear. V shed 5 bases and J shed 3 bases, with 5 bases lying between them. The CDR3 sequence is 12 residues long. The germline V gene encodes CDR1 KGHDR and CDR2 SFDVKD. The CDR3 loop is CATSGGTDTQYF. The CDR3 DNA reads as TGTGCCACCAGTGGAGGAACAGATACGCAGTATTTT.

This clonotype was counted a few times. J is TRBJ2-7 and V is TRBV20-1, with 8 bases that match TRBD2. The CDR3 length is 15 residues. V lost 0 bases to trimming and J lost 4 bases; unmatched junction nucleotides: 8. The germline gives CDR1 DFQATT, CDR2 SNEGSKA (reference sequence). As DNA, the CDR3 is TGCAGTGCTAGAGATCGGGGGGGACTAGGGTACGAGCAGTACTTC. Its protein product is CSARDRGGLGYEQYF.

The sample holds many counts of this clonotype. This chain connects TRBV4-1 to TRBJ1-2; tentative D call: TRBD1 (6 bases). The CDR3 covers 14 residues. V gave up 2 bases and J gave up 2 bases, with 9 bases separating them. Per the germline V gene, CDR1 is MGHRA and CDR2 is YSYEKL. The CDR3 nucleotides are TGCGCCAGCAGCCAAAGGACAGAAAACTATGGCTACACCTTC. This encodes CASSQRTENYGYTF.

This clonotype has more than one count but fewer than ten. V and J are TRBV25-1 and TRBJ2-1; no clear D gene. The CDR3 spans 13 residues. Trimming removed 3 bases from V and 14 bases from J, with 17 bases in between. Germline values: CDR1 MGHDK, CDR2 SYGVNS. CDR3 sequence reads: CASSDSLVNPEFF. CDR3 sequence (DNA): TGTGCCAGCAGTGACTCCCTCGTGAATCCCGAGTTCTTC.

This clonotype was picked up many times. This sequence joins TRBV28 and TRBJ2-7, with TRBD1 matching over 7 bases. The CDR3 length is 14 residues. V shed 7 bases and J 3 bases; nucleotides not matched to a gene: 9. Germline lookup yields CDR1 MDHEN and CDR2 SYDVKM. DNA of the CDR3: TGTGCCAGCACCCGACCGGGACAGATCTACGAGCAGTACTTC. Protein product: CASTRPGQIYEQYF.

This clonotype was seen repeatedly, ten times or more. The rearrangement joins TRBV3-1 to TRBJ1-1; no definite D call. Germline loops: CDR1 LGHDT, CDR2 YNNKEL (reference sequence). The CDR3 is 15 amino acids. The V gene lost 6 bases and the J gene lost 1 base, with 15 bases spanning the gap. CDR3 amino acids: CASRPHRQRNTEAFF. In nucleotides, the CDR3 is TGTGCCAGCAGACCCCATCGCCAGCGGAACACTGAAGCTTTCTTT.

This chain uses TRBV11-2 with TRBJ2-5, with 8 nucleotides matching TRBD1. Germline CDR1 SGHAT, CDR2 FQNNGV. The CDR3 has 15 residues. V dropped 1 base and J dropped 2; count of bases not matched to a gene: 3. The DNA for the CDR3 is TGTGCCAGCAGCTTAGGGACAGGGCGGCAAGAGACCCAGTACTTC. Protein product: CASSLGTGRQETQYF.

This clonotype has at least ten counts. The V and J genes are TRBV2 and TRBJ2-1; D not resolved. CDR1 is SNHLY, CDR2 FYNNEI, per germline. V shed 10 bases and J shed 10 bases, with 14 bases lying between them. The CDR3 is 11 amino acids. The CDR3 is CATHGPSEQFF. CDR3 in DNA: TGTGCCACCCACGGCCCTTCCGAGCAGTTCTTC.